What follows describes a single T cell receptor (beta chain). J gave up 4 bases and V 2 bases, and 4 bases lay outside the gene matches. CDR1 and CDR2 (germline): LNHNV, YYDKDF (reference sequence). The CDR3 contains 14 residues. RNA transcripts gave rise to amplified TCR beta CDR3 regions. In the first-round RT-PCR of the TCR CDR3, the HTBI primer set was used. TCRdb processed the multiplex PCR reads anew with MiXCR; each CDR3 protein has one entry. Of 250,000 to 300,000 distinct CDR3 sequences listed, roughly 19% are singletons. These data belong to a study of T cells in Graves' hyperthyroidism and ophthalmopathy.

The sample was blood. The chain uses TRBV15 and TRBJ2-7, with 8 bases aligning to TRBD2. The receptor was isolated from a man between 45 and 60 years old with Graves' ophthalmopathy. The DNA of the CDR3 is TGTGCCACCAGCAGATCTCTAGCGGGTTACGAGCAGTACTTC. It encodes CATSRSLAGYEQYF.